The entry that follows covers one T cell receptor (beta chain) sequence. This sample was taken from a study of blood T cell repertoires in COVID-19. On the study more broadly: The study drew acute and convalescent COVID-19 samples from the United States, Italy and Spain. Nucleic acid was either cDNA or gDNA, and it came from T cells, B-cell-depleted T cells, or PBMCs.

Source study methods: Reference gene primer amplification gave nucleated cell count estimates. Libraries were prepared by immunoSEQ multiplex PCR; TCRdb keeps only in-frame clonotypes and omits some of them. D and trimming were read from the DNA, whereas the V and J calls and clone size are those reported in that table. The sample gives some 150,000 clones, about 85% of which show up once; under 3% is in the top ten. The source material was peripheral blood. The clonotype originates from a woman aged 35 to 49 with active or convalescent COVID-19.

The CDR3 loop is CSVEARDISPGLYGYTF. In nucleotides, the CDR3 is TGCAGCGTTGAAGCCAGGGACATCTCCCCGGGGCTCTATGGCTACACCTTC. This sequence joins TRBV29-1 and TRBJ1-2, with D perhaps matching TRBD1 (6 bases). From germline, CDR1 is SQVTM and CDR2 ANQGSEA. The germline V and J ends were trimmed by 1 base and 4 bases, with 22 bases remaining between them. CDR3 length equals 17 residues. Together with reference TRBV29-1 and TRBJ1-2, the CDR3 gives the full variable domain: SAVISQKPSRDICQRGTSLTIQCQVDSQVTMMFWYRQQPGQSLTLIATANQGSEATYESGFVIDKFPISRPNLTFSTLTVSNMSPEDSSIYLCSVEARDISPGLYGYTFGSGTRLTVV.